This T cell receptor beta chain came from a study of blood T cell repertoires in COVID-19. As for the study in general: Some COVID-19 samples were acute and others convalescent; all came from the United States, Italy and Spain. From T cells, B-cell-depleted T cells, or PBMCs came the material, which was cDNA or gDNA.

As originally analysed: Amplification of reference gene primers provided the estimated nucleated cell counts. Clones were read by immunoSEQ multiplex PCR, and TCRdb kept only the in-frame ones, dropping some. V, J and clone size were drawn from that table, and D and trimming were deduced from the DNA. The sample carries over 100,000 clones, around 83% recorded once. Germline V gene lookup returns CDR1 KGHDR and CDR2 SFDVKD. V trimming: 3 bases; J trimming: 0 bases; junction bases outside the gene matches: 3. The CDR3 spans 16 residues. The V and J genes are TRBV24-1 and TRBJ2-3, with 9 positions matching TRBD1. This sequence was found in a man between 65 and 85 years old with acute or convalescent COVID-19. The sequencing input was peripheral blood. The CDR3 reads CATSDVGQGSTDTQYF. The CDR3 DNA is TGTGCCACCAGTGATGTCGGACAGGGGAGCACAGATACGCAGTATTTT.